This T cell receptor (beta chain) was identified in a study of shared clonotypes between healthy human individuals (dated by TCRdb to the early 2020s). Notes on the research overall: The cohort included three men and two women between 18 and 49 years of age. The study deeply sequenced blood TCR repertoires of about 5 healthy adults to estimate repertoire size and the extent of clonotype sharing between individuals. Libraries were prepared and TCR repertoires were sequenced by different laboratories using diverse techniques, in order to increase sequencing depth and limit assay-specific biases. For each donor, CD4 naive and CD4 memory were each given three plates, CD8 naive was given two plates, and CD8 memory was given one plate. Leukapheresis yielded between about 0.85 and 10 billion PBMCs per donor.

Findings and caveats that apply to the study as a whole: Larger estimated clonotype richness was generally found for naive subsets than for memory subsets. Because the study included only a small number of donors, the genetic and exposure-history diversity represented was limited. Sampling was limited to blood, and TCR repertoires in tissue likely differ from TCR repertoires in blood. Pairwise subsampling indicated that sequencing depth was expected to affect the degree of clonotype sharing among donors. Higher generation probabilities were observed for clonotypes shared by all four sorted-subset donors than for non-shared clonotypes. Even with the large sequencing depth, rarefaction of the sorted-subset datasets indicated that sequencing was incomplete. Across a handful of donors, roughly 5.4% of naive CD4, around 3.3% of naive CD8, 2.3% of memory CD4, and approximately 0.4% of memory CD8 clonotypes were shared.

Relative to germline, V is missing 1 base and J is missing 0 bases, with 1 base of the junction outside any gene match. The CDR3 numbers 16 residues from cysteine through phenylalanine. Solely the CDR3 DNA is kept, with 48 bases framed from the first base. CDR1 and CDR2 are read off the germline V gene as SGHVS and FNYEAQ. CD8 naive samples consisted of CD45RO-negative cells that were positively selected for CCR7, yielding a CD45RA+CCR7+ population without TemRA cells. The donors were healthy, HIV-negative adults with no recently reported acute infections or vaccinations. All donors were Caucasian adults living in Nashville, Tennessee, USA. After blood collection by leukapheresis, PBMCs were isolated using Ficoll-Histopaque density gradient centrifugation and then cryopreserved in the vapor phase of liquid nitrogen. Analytical flow cytometry was used to check the purity and quantity of every magnetically sorted T cell population. Genomic DNA was isolated from each sorted fraction and quantified by UV absorbance on a Nanodrop 2000c.

Using the deep immunoSEQ assay, TCR CDR3 regions were amplified from genomic DNA by multiplex PCR. For each cell subset, the extracted genomic DNA was distributed evenly across all wells of several immunoSEQ 96-well plates, and each plate served as one replicate. Each replicate PCR for sorted subsets received around 200 ng genomic DNA, equal to tens of thousands of T cell genomes. Purified libraries were quantified with a Qubit 3.0 fluorometer, sized on a Bioanalyzer 2100, and re-quantified with the KAPA Library Quantification kit. Each immunoSEQ 96-well plate was sequenced on its own single-read 150-cycle Illumina NextSeq 550 flow cell. The original pipeline was this. Because the immunoSEQ output held only junctional sequences and lacked quality scores, the filtering could not match the filtering applied to full-length reads. Sequences were annotated with PyIR, a Python wrapper for IgBLAST v1.9, and V/J genes and CDR3 were assigned using IMGT germline references. Reads were filtered out if the reads had weak V/J assignments (E-value above 1e-6), no CDR3, stop codons, out-of-frame junctions, or ambiguous translated residues. A V3J clonotype was defined by an identical inferred V gene, J gene, and CDR3 amino acid sequence. Percentage overlap between repertoires was calculated by dividing the number of shared unique clonotypes by the size of the smaller repertoire. Three approaches were used to assess repertoire richness: RTK rarefaction, the Chao1 estimator, and Recon v2.1 estimates of unobserved clonotypes. For all TCRbeta clonotypes obtained by the gDNA method from several donors, generation probabilities were computed with OLGA. TCRdb mirrors the immuneACCESS table, restricted to in-frame sequences. Some clones are absent from its copies; in checked studies, under half trace to an unresolved V gene, and the reason for the others is unknown. Clonal size and the V and J genes are those of that table, whereas D and trimming came from the DNA. This sample gives around 580,000 clones in total; 95% to 98% of them show up just once. Less than 0.35% of the sample rests with the top ten.

As concerns this clone: What this receptor recognizes is not known. Base qualities were left out, and no much larger clone turns up one base away.

The rearrangement combines TRBV7-6 with TRBJ2-3, with 10 bases aligning to TRBD2. Sequenced: naive CD8+ T cells sorted from blood. Read against the paper, the sample's cell subset or site label means: CD45RA+CCR7+. This sequence originates from a man younger than 40 in good health. The DNA reads as follows: TGTGCCAGCAGCTTAGGAGCGGGAGGGAGCACAGATACGCAGTATTTT. Its amino acids are CASSLGAGGSTDTQYF.